The 2 T cell receptor beta chains listed next were all sequenced from one sample in a study of T cell responses to AZD1222 COVID-19 vaccine. Measured with immunoSEQ multiplex PCR; TCRdb has only the in-frame clones, and not every one. The sample has 95,000 to 100,000 clones; 85% to 95% are singletons. Material: peripheral blood, obtained on day 0 of AZD1222 vaccination. The receptors originated from an adult in good health.

This clone has only a few counts. The chain combines TRBV11-3 with TRBJ2-1; D may be TRBD2 (6 bases). V dropped 3 bases and J dropped 12 bases, with 15 bases sitting between them. The CDR3 loop spans 13 amino acids. Looked up from germline, CDR1 is SGHNT and CDR2 is YENEEA. The CDR3 nucleotides read TGTGCCAGCAGCTTTAATTCCGGGACTGGGCAGTTCTTC. The encoded protein is CASSFNSGTGQFF. The entire variable domain, with the rest obtained from reference TRBV11-3 and TRBJ2-1, is as follows: EAGVVQSPRYKIIEKKQPVAFWCNPISGHNTLYWYLQNLGQGPELLIRYENEEAVDDSQLPKDRFSAERLKGVDSTLKIQPAELGDSAVYLCASSFNSGTGQFFGPGTRLTVL.

The chain recombines TRBV2 with TRBJ2-1; D is perhaps TRBD1 (6 bases). CDR3 length: 13 residues. In germline, CDR1 is SNHLY, CDR2 FYNNEI. V dropped 5 bases and J dropped 8 bases, with 13 bases sitting between them. CDR3 bases: TGTGCCAGCAGTCTGGACAGTATCTATGAGCAGTTCTTC. Amino acid sequence: CASSLDSIYEQFF.